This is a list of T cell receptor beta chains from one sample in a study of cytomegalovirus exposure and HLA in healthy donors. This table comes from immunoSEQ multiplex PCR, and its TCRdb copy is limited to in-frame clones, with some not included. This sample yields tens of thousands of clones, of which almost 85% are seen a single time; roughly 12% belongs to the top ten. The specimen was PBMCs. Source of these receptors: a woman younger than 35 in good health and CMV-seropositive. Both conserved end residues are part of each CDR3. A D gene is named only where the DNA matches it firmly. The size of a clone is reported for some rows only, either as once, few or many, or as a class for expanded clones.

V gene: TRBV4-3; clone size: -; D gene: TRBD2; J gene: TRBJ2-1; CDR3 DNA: TGCGCCAGCAGCCGCAGGACTAGCGGGGGGAACAATGAGCAGTTCTTC; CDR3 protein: CASSRRTSGGNNEQFF
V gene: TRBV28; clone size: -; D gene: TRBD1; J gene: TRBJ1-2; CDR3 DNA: TGTGCCAGCAGCCGACCCAACAGGGGGGATGGCTACACCTTC; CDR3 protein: CASSRPNRGDGYTF
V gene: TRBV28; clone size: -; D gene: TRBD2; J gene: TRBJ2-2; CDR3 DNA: TGTGCCATCCTTAGCGGGGGGGCCTACACCGGGGAGCTGTTTTTT; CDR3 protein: CAILSGGAYTGELFF
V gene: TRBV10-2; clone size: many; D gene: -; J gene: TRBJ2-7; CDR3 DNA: TGCGCCAGCCGGCGGGGGCAACCCTACGAGCAGTACTTC; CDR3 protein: CASRRGQPYEQYF
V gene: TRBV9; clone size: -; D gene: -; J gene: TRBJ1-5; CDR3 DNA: TGTGCCAGCAGCGTAGGGGCTTATAGCAATCAGCCCCAGCATTTT; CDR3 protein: CASSVGAYSNQPQHF
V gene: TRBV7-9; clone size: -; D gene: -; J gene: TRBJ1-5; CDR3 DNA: TGTGCCAGCAGCCGTTCGGGGCAGCCCCAGCATTTT; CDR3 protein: CASSRSGQPQHF
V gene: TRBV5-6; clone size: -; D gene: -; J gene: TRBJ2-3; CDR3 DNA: TGTGCCAGCAGCCCCGAGAGCACAGATACGCAGTATTTT; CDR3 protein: CASSPESTDTQYF
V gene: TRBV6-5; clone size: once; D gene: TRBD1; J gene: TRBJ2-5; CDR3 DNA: TGTGCCAGCAGTTATAACAGGGGCCAAGAGACCCAGTACTTC; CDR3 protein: CASSYNRGQETQYF
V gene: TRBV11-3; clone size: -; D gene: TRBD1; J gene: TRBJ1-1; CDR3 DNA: TGTGCCAGCAGCTGGGACAGTTACACTGAAGCTTTCTTT; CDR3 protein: CASSWDSYTEAFF
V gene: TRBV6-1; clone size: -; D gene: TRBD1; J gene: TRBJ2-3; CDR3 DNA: TGTGCCAGCAGTTTCGGGACAGAGAGCACAGATACGCAGTATTTT; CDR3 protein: CASSFGTESTDTQYF
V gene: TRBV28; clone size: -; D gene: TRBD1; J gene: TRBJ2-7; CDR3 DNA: TGTGCCAGCAGTACCCTAGGACAGGGCTACGAGCAGTACTTC; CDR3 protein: CASSTLGQGYEQYF
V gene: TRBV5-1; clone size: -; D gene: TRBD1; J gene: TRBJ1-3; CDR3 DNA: TGCGCCAGCAGCGGACCGGACAGGGGAAACACCATATATTTT; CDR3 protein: CASSGPDRGNTIYF
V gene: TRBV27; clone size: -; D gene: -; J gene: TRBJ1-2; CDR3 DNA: TGTGCCAGCAGTTTATCGTTGTCCGCGGGCAGCTATGGCTACACCTTC; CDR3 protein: CASSLSLSAGSYGYTF
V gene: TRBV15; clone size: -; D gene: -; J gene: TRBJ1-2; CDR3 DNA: TGTGCCACCAGCAGAGGTCAGGGGCCCTATGGCTACACCTTC; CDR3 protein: CATSRGQGPYGYTF
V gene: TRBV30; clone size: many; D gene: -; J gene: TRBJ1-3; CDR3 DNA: TGTGCCTGGAGTAGGGGCTCTGGAAACACCATATATTTT; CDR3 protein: CAWSRGSGNTIYF
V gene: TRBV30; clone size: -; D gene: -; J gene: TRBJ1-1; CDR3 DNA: TGTGCCTTTCTCGGGACACTGAACACTGAAGCTTTCTTT; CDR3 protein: CAFLGTLNTEAFF